The rows below give T cell receptor beta chains drawn from one sample of a study of T cells in Graves' hyperthyroidism and ophthalmopathy. A single record per CDR3 protein comes from TCRdb applying MiXCR to the multiplex PCR reads. The sample includes about 290,000 distinct CDR3 sequences, approximately 14% of them seen just once. Material: blood. These receptors were collected from a woman aged 45-60 years with Graves' hyperthyroidism that later progressed to Graves' ophthalmopathy. The CDR3 runs from the conserved cysteine through the conserved F or W. The D gene is left open where the match is weak. Only part of the rows carry a size: once, few, many, or a class if the clone is expanded.

TRBV20-1	NA	TRBJ2-2	TRBD1	TGCAGTGCTGGATACGAGGGGGGACAGGGGAGACGGTGGAGCACCGGGGAGCTGTTTTTT	CSAGYEGGQGRRWSTGELFF
TRBV20-1	many	TRBJ2-7	NA	TGCAGTGCTAGTCAGGGGTCCTACGAGCAGTACTTC	CSASQGSYEQYF
TRBV4-1	many	TRBJ1-2	NA	TGCGCCAGCAGCCTCTTCGACAGAAGCTACACCTTC	CASSLFDRSYTF
TRBV11-3	few	TRBJ2-1	TRBD2	TGTGCCAGCACCCGAAGCGGGATGGGGAATGAGCAGTTCTTC	CASTRSGMGNEQFF
TRBV28	few	TRBJ2-7	TRBD2	TGTGCCAGCAGTACTAGCGGGAGGGATGACCACGAGCAGTACTTC	CASSTSGRDDHEQYF
TRBV5-1	NA	TRBJ1-1	NA	TGCGCCAGCCGGGGTCTGGGGGAGGTTGTGAACACTGAAGCTTTCTTT	CASRGLGEVVNTEAFF
TRBV20-1	many	TRBJ2-4	NA	TGCAGTTTCTCAATTCCTTTGGGGGGAGTTCGAAACATTCAGTACTTC	CSFSIPLGGVRNIQYF
TRBV2	NA	TRBJ1-3	NA	TGTGCCAGCAGTGACCAATCCTCTGGAAACACCATATATTTT	CASSDQSSGNTIYF
TRBV11-2	many	TRBJ1-5	TRBD1	TGTGCCAGCAGCTTAGTACACAGGGGTAATCAGCCCCAGCATTTT	CASSLVHRGNQPQHF
TRBV20-1	many	TRBJ2-1	TRBD2	TGCAGTGCTTCCGGGACTAGCGGGAGGGCCTACAATGAGCAGTTCTTC	CSASGTSGRAYNEQFF
TRBV2	many	TRBJ1-3	NA	TGTGCCAGCAGTGATGGGGGAAACACCATATATTTT	CASSDGGNTIYF
TRBV11-3	NA	TRBJ2-5	NA	TGTGCCAGCACCGACGGGACCCAGTACTTC	CASTDGTQYF
TRBV5-1	many	TRBJ2-7	TRBD1	TGCGCCAGCAGCTCGGGACAGGGCGGGGCCGAGCAGTACTTC	CASSSGQGGAEQYF
TRBV6-6	few	TRBJ2-7	NA	TGTGCCAGCAGTTACTCTAACAAACGACCCTACGAGCAGTACTTC	CASSYSNKRPYEQYF
TRBV6-1	many	TRBJ1-5	NA	TGTGCCAGCAGTGAATCAGGGAAGGATCAGCCCCAGCATTTT	CASSESGKDQPQHF
TRBV10-2	NA	TRBJ1-1	NA	NA	CASTNQTSMYLCASYVGTGVEAFF
TRBV19	few	TRBJ2-1	NA	TGTGCCAGTAGTATTGAGGGTAGTGAGCAGTTCTTC	CASSIEGSEQFF
TRBV7-9	many	TRBJ2-7	TRBD1	TGTGCCAGCAGCTTAGTATCCAGGACAGGATACGAGCAGTACTTC	CASSLVSRTGYEQYF
TRBV28	many	TRBJ1-5	TRBD1	TGTGCCAGCACCTCAGGGGGTCTTAGCAATCAGCCCCAGCATTTT	CASTSGGLSNQPQHF
TRBV11-1	NA	TRBJ2-2	TRBD2	TGTGCCAGCAGCCAAGAAGGCGGGGGGGTCACCGGGGAGCTGTTTTTT	CASSQEGGGVTGELFF
TRBV15	NA	TRBJ1-2	NA	TGTGCCACCAGCAGAGACCGGACAGATACTAACTATGGCTACACCTTC	CATSRDRTDTNYGYTF
TRBV6-2/TRBV6-3	many	TRBJ1-1	NA	TGTGCCAGCAGTTACAGCCTGAACACTGAAGCTTTCTTT	CASSYSLNTEAFF
TRBV18	many	TRBJ2-3	TRBD1	TGTGCCAGCTCACCAAGACAGGGTCTGGCAGATACGCAGTATTTT	CASSPRQGLADTQYF
TRBV20-1	few	TRBJ2-5	TRBD2	TGCAGTGCTAGCCCCACTGGGCGGGAGGGACAAGGGACCCAGTACTTC	CSASPTGREGQGTQYF
TRBV5-4	NA	TRBJ2-1	TRBD2	TGTGTCAGCAGCTCCCCCGGGACTAACCACAATGAGCAGTTCTTC	CVSSSPGTNHNEQFF
TRBV20-1	many	TRBJ1-4	TRBD1	TGCAGTGCTAGAGATTACAGGGGGCGGTGGGCAACTAATGAAAAACTGTTTTTT	CSARDYRGRWATNEKLFF
TRBV20-1	NA	TRBJ1-5	NA	TGCAGTGCTAGTGAGAGTAGCAATCAGCCCCAGCATTTT	CSASESSNQPQHF
TRBV2	many	TRBJ2-6	TRBD1	TGTGCCAGCAGTCCAATTAGGGCACTAAGGGGGCCTGGGGCCAACGTCCTGACTTTC	CASSPIRALRGPGANVLTF
TRBV7-9	NA	TRBJ2-5	NA	TGTGCCAGCAGCATAACGGGGGAGACCCAGTACTTC	CASSITGETQYF
TRBV11-2	many	TRBJ2-4	NA	TGTGCCAGCAGCACTACCTATGCCAAAAACATTCAGTACTTC	CASSTTYAKNIQYF
TRBV5-1	many	TRBJ1-1	NA	TGCGCCAGCAGCTATACTGATACAGTCAACACTGAAGCTTTCTTT	CASSYTDTVNTEAFF
TRBV10-3	NA	TRBJ1-1	TRBD1	TGTGCCATACAACAGGGGGCGAACACTGAAGCTTTCTTT	CAIQQGANTEAFF
TRBV11-2	many	TRBJ2-3	NA	TGTGCCAGCAGCTTAACGCTTCTCACAGATACGCAGTATTTT	CASSLTLLTDTQYF
TRBV11-2	many	TRBJ2-7	TRBD2	TGTGCCAGCAGCTCCCTCGCGGGGGACTCCGAGCAGTACTTC	CASSSLAGDSEQYF
TRBV7-8	many	TRBJ2-2	NA	TGTGCCAGCAGCTTAGTGTATGCGGGCGGGGAGCTGTTTTTT	CASSLVYAGGELFF
TRBV13	many	TRBJ2-3	TRBD2	TGTGCCAGCAGCTTTCTAGCGGGAGGCCCGGCAGATACGCAGTATTTT	CASSFLAGGPADTQYF
TRBV6-1	many	TRBJ2-1	TRBD2	TGTGCCAGCGGCTCCACTAGCGGGAGTTATCCGTACAATGAGCAGTTCTTC	CASGSTSGSYPYNEQFF
TRBV3-1	few	TRBJ2-1	TRBD2	TGTGCCAGCAGCCAATCGGGGCTAGCGGGGAGGATAATTGGTGAGCAGTTCTTC	CASSQSGLAGRIIGEQFF
TRBV13	many	TRBJ2-7	TRBD1	TGTGCCAGCAGAGCGAGGACAGGGCCGTGGGACGAGCAGTACTTC	CASRARTGPWDEQYF
TRBV6-1	many	TRBJ1-4	NA	TGTGCCAGCAGTGTTGGAGGTGAAAAACTGTTTTTT	CASSVGGEKLFF
TRBV2	many	TRBJ1-1	NA	TGTGCCAGCAGTGAATCGTCAGGGGCCGGGGTCACTGAAGCTTTCTTT	CASSESSGAGVTEAFF
TRBV5-1	few	TRBJ2-7	NA	TGCGCCAGCAGCTTTGCCGGGAGTTTCACCTACGAGCAGTACTTC	CASSFAGSFTYEQYF
TRBV20-1	many	TRBJ1-1	NA	TGCAGTGCTAGAGCTCACGCGACGAACACTGAAGCTTTCTTT	CSARAHATNTEAFF
TRBV18	many	TRBJ1-5	NA	TGTGCCAGCTCACCATTGGCAGATAGCAATCAGCCCCAGCATTTT	CASSPLADSNQPQHF
TRBV19	few	TRBJ2-2	TRBD1	TGTGCCAGTAGTAACCGGGACAGGTCCAGGTCGGGGGAGCTGTTTTTT	CASSNRDRSRSGELFF
TRBV3-1	many	TRBJ2-2	TRBD2	TGTGCCAGCAGCCCTCATCGCGCTAGCGGGGCGACCGGGGAGCTGTTTTTT	CASSPHRASGATGELFF
TRBV25-1	few	TRBJ1-1	TRBD1	TGTGCCAGCAGTGAAAGGACAGGGTGGTACACTGAAGCTTTCTTT	CASSERTGWYTEAFF
TRBV20-1	NA	TRBJ2-6	TRBD2	TGCAGTGCCCACGTGGGGGGGGCTGGGGCCAACGTCCTGACTTTC	CSAHVGGAGANVLTF
TRBV7-8	many	TRBJ1-3	TRBD1	TGTGCCAGCAGCCCACAGGGGTCTGGAAACACCATATATTTT	CASSPQGSGNTIYF
TRBV6-2/TRBV6-3	many	TRBJ2-7	NA	TGTGCCAGCAGTAGTACCGGGACACGAGCTTACGAGCAGTACTTC	CASSSTGTRAYEQYF
TRBV7-9	many	TRBJ2-7	NA	TGTGCCAGCAGCTTACATATGGGGGCTTTCCCTTACGAGCAGTACTTC	CASSLHMGAFPYEQYF
TRBV9	few	TRBJ2-7	NA	TGTGCCAGCAGCGTAGGACACCAGAGCGAGCAGTACTTC	CASSVGHQSEQYF
TRBV12-3/TRBV12-4	many	TRBJ2-7	NA	TGTGCCAGCTTAGCGGTGGGATCCGAGCAGTACTTC	CASLAVGSEQYF
TRBV18	many	TRBJ2-7	NA	TGTGCCAGCTCACTTTGGACTGGCCTCCTTTTCGGGCAGTACTTC	CASSLWTGLLFGQYF
TRBV20-1	many	TRBJ1-6	TRBD1	TGCAGTGCTAGAGCAGGGAGGACAGGGAATAATTCACCCCTCCACTTT	CSARAGRTGNNSPLHF
TRBV29-1	many	TRBJ2-5	TRBD1	TGCAGCGTTGAGAGGGACAGGGGGGCCGGCGGCGCCCAGTACTTC	CSVERDRGAGGAQYF
TRBV12-3/TRBV12-4	many	TRBJ1-1	NA	TGTGCCAGCAGTTTATCCGCGGCGAACACTGAAGCTTTCTTT	CASSLSAANTEAFF
TRBV4-1	few	TRBJ1-1	NA	TGCGCCAGCAGCCTGAGAGGACAGGAAGCTTTCTTT	CASSLRGQEAFF
TRBV6-1	many	TRBJ1-2	TRBD1	TGTGCCAGCAGCAAGTGGTCGGGACAGAACTATGGCTACACCTTC	CASSKWSGQNYGYTF